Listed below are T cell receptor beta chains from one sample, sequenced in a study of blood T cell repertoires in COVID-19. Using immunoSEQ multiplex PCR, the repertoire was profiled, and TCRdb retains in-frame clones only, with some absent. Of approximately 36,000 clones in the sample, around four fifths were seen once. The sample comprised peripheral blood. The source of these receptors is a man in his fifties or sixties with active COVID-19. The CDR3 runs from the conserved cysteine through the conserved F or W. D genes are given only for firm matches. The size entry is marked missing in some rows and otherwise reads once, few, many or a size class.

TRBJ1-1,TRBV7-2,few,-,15,CASSKGPGMNTEAFF,TGTGCCAGCAGCAAAGGACCAGGGATGAACACTGAAGCTTTCTTT
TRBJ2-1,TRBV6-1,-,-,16,CASSEEDRAGANEQFF,TGTGCCAGCAGTGAGGAGGACAGGGCGGGGGCAAATGAGCAGTTCTTC
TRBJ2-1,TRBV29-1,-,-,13,CSVVQDLDNEQFF,TGCAGCGTTGTACAGGACCTGGACAATGAGCAGTTCTTC
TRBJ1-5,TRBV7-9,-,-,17,CASSLASTGVRNQPQHF,TGTGCCAGCAGCTTAGCGTCCACGGGGGTGCGCAATCAGCCCCAGCATTTT
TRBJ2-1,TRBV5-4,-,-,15,CASSLDSGTYNEQFF,TGTGCCAGCAGCTTGGACAGCGGAACCTACAATGAGCAGTTCTTC
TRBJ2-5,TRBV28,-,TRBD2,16,CASSLVAREGTETQYF,TGTGCCAGCAGTTTAGTCGCCAGGGAGGGGACAGAGACCCAGTACTTC
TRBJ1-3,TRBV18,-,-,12,CASSPQGQTIYF,TGTGCCAGCTCACCACAGGGGCAGACCATATATTTT
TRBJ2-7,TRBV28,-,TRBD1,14,CASMPMDRGYEQYF,TGTGCCAGTATGCCCATGGACAGGGGCTACGAGCAGTACTTC
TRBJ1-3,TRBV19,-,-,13,CASSMEAGNTIYF,TGTGCCAGTAGTATGGAGGCCGGAAACACCATATATTTT
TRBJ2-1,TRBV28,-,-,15,CASSLGVAPYNEQFF,TGTGCCAGCAGTTTGGGAGTAGCCCCCTACAATGAGCAGTTCTTC
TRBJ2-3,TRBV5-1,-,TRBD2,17,CASSPPSGGGATDTQYF,TGCGCCAGCAGCCCTCCCTCCGGCGGGGGGGCGACAGATACGCAGTATTTT
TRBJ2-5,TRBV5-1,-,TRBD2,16,CASSLSTGGVQETQYF,TGCGCCAGCAGCTTGTCGACCGGGGGGGTACAAGAGACCCAGTACTTC
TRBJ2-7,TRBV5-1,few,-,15,CASSLQGEVSYEQYF,TGCGCCAGCAGCCTCCAGGGGGAGGTTTCCTACGAGCAGTACTTC
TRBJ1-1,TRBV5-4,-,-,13,CASSLDGREGAFF,TGTGCCAGCAGCTTGGATGGGAGAGAAGGAGCTTTCTTT
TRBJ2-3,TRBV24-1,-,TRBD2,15,CATFSGGSSTDTQYF,TGTGCCACCTTTTCTGGCGGGAGTAGCACAGATACGCAGTATTTT
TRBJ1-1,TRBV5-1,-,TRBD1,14,CASSQTGSNTEAFF,TGCGCCAGCAGCCAGACAGGGTCGAACACTGAAGCTTTCTTT
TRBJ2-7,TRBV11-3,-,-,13,CASSLGSSYEQYF,TGTGCCAGCAGCTTAGGGAGCTCCTACGAGCAGTACTTC
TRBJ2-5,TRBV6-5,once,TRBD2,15,CASSSGRELSETQYF,TGTGCCAGCAGCTCGGGGAGGGAATTGTCGGAGACCCAGTACTTC
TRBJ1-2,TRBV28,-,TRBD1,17,CATPGGGVKGVEYGYTF,TGTGCCACGCCAGGGGGCGGAGTAAAGGGAGTCGAATATGGCTACACCTTC
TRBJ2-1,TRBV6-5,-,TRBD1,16,CASSYSAGGPYNEQFF,TGTGCCAGCAGTTACTCAGCAGGGGGCCCCTACAATGAGCAGTTCTTC
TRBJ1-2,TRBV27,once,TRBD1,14,CASSLGTGLYGYTF,TGTGCCAGCAGTCTAGGGACAGGGCTCTATGGCTACACCTTC
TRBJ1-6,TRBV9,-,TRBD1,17,CASSVWDRTFLGSPLHF,TGTGCCAGCAGCGTTTGGGACAGGACTTTTCTGGGTTCACCCCTCCACTTT
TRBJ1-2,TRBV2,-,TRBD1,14,CASKLPGGNYGYTF,TGTGCCAGCAAACTCCCAGGGGGTAACTATGGCTACACCTTC